The rows below give T cell receptor beta chains drawn from one sample of a study of blood T cells in healthy people across ages. MiXCR, applied by TCRdb to the 5' RACE reads, yields one record per CDR3 protein. The sample includes approximately 800,000 distinct CDR3 sequences, approximately 53% of them seen just once. The sequenced sample consisted of blood. These receptor sequences come from a man aged 35 to 55 in good health. The CDR3 runs from the conserved cysteine through the conserved F or W. The D gene is left open where the match is weak. Size tells how often a clone was seen (once, few, many) or the class of an expanded clone, and some rows leave it out.

d_call	clone_size	cdr3_length	v_call	j_call	cdr3_nt	cdr3_aa
.	.	15	TRBV6-5	TRBJ2-7	TGTGCCAGCAGTTACCAACTAGCAGGAGGGTACGAGCAGTACTTC	CASSYQLAGGYEQYF
.	.	17	TRBV13	TRBJ2-5	TGTGCCAGCAGCTTATTTCCTTTTGGAGCAGGGGAAGAGACCCAGTACTTC	CASSLFPFGAGEETQYF
TRBD2	.	14	TRBV29-1	TRBJ2-2	TGCAGCGTCCCGGGACTAGCGGGAGCCGGGGAGCTGTTTTTT	CSVPGLAGAGELFF
.	.	14	TRBV2	TRBJ1-5	TGTGCCAGCAGTGAAGCCGCGGGGGGCCTGCCCCAGCATTTT	CASSEAAGGLPQHF
TRBD1	.	14	TRBV20-1	TRBJ2-5	TGCAGTGCTAGAGATAACAGGGGGAAGGAGACCCAGTACTTC	CSARDNRGKETQYF
.	.	14	TRBV3-1	TRBJ2-2	TGTGCCAGCATCTCCTCCGGGGTCGCCGGGGAGCTGTTTTTT	CASISSGVAGELFF
TRBD2	.	15	TRBV6-2/TRBV6-3	TRBJ2-3	TGTGCCAGCACTAGCGGGGGGGCTAGCACAGATACGCAGTATTTT	CASTSGGASTDTQYF
.	.	17	TRBV6-1	TRBJ2-6	TGCGCCAGCAGACACCCGGGTCGGGGCTCTGGGGCCAACGTCCTGACTTTC	CASRHPGRGSGANVLTF
.	once	11	TRBV6-7	TRBJ2-5	TGTGCCAGCCCAGGGGAAGAGACCCAGTACTTC	CASPGEETQYF
TRBD1	few	15	TRBV2	TRBJ2-2	TGTGCCAGCAGAGGGACAGTGGGGCACACCGGGGAGCTGTTTTTT	CASRGTVGHTGELFF
TRBD1	.	14	TRBV6-5	TRBJ2-7	TGTGCCAGCAGTTACGGACAGGGCGCTTACGAGCAGTACTTC	CASSYGQGAYEQYF
.	few	15	TRBV5-1	TRBJ2-3	TGCGCCAGCAGCTTGGCCATTGGAAACACAGATACGCAGTATTTT	CASSLAIGNTDTQYF
TRBD1	.	17	TRBV7-9	TRBJ2-7	TGTGCCAGCAGCTTAGTAGCTGGACAGGGGGCGCCGTACGAGCAGTACTTC	CASSLVAGQGAPYEQYF
TRBD1	.	13	TRBV6-5	TRBJ1-1	TGTGCCAGCAAGGGACAGATGAACACTGAAGCTTTCTTT	CASKGQMNTEAFF
TRBD2	few	15	TRBV11-2	TRBJ2-1	TGTGCCAGCAGCCCCCGACTAGCAGATGGGAATGAGCAGTTCTTC	CASSPRLADGNEQFF
TRBD2	.	16	TRBV6-2/TRBV6-3	TRBJ2-3	TGTGCCAGCAGTTATTCTCTAGCGGGAGTCGCAGATACGCAGTATTTT	CASSYSLAGVADTQYF
.	once	15	TRBV12-3/TRBV12-4	TRBJ2-7	TGTGCCAGCAGTCCCCGGAGAGTGGGAGGAGACGAGCAGTACTTC	CASSPRRVGGDEQYF
TRBD2	.	14	TRBV7-2	TRBJ2-7	TGTGCCAGCAGCTTAGGGACTAGAGCCTACGAGCAGTACTTC	CASSLGTRAYEQYF
TRBD1	.	15	TRBV7-2	TRBJ2-7	TGTGCCAGCAGCTCGGATCCCGGGACAGGGGGAATTGGGTACTTC	CASSSDPGTGGIGYF
TRBD1	.	15	TRBV6-5	TRBJ2-1	TGTGCCAGCACCTCAGGGGGCTTAAGGTACAATGAGCAGTTCTTC	CASTSGGLRYNEQFF
.	.	13	TRBV4-2	TRBJ2-7	TGTGCCAGCAGACGGTCTAGCTCCCACGAGCAGTACTTC	CASRRSSSHEQYF
TRBD2	.	17	TRBV3-1	TRBJ2-7	TGTGCCAGCAGCCAAGAGGTCGGTAGCGGGAACCCCTACGAGCAGTACTTC	CASSQEVGSGNPYEQYF
.	.	14	TRBV6-1	TRBJ2-3	TGTGCCAGCATGTTACAGGGTAGCACAGATACGCAGTATTTT	CASMLQGSTDTQYF
.	.	14	TRBV7-6	TRBJ1-1	TGTGCCAGCAGCTTAGGGTCCCAGGGCCCTGAAGCTTTCTTT	CASSLGSQGPEAFF
.	.	16	TRBV7-3	TRBJ1-1	TGTGCCAGCAGAGTAGGGGAGGGGCGGTCGAACACTGAAGCTTTCTTT	CASRVGEGRSNTEAFF
TRBD1	.	21	TRBV12-5	TRBJ2-7	TGTGCTAGTGGCTTAGGCCCCAAAGACAGGGGGCCGCTACCTAATAGGTACGAGCAGTACTTC	CASGLGPKDRGPLPNRYEQYF
.	many	15	TRBV3-1	TRBJ2-7	TGTGCCAGCAGCCAAGAATCCGGACTACCTTACGAGCAGTACTTC	CASSQESGLPYEQYF
TRBD2	.	17	TRBV27	TRBJ2-4	TGTGCCAGCAATACCGTGCCCAGCGGGGGAGCCAAAAACATTCAGTACTTC	CASNTVPSGGAKNIQYF
.	.	12	TRBV29-1	TRBJ2-7	TGCAGCGTCACAGGGCGCTCCTACGAGCAGTACTTC	CSVTGRSYEQYF
TRBD2	.	15	TRBV5-1	TRBJ2-1	TGCGCCAGCAGCTCAACGGGGGGGGACTACAATGAGCAGTTCTTC	CASSSTGGDYNEQFF
.	.	15	TRBV2	TRBJ1-4	TGTGCCAGCAGTGAACAGGGGAGGGCTAATGAAAAACTGTTTTTT	CASSEQGRANEKLFF
TRBD2	.	13	TRBV20-1	TRBJ2-5	TGCAGTACTAGCGGGGGGCCCCAAGAGACCCAGTACTTC	CSTSGGPQETQYF
TRBD2	few	13	TRBV20-1	TRBJ2-5	TGCAGTGCTAGGTTGGGAGGGAGAGAGACCCAGTACTTC	CSARLGGRETQYF
.	.	13	TRBV29-1	TRBJ2-7	TGCAGCGTCACCAAGGGGATGAGCTACGAGCAGTACTTC	CSVTKGMSYEQYF
.	once	14	TRBV7-3	TRBJ1-2	TGTGCCAGCAGCCTAGGCCCCATCTATGAGGGCTACACCTTC	CASSLGPIYEGYTF
TRBD1	few	13	TRBV7-2	TRBJ1-1	TGTGCCAGCAGCTTCACAGGGGTCACTGAAGCTTTCTTT	CASSFTGVTEAFF
TRBD1	.	14	TRBV11-2	TRBJ1-2	TGTGCCAGCAGCTTAGCGGGGACAGGACATGCCTACACCTTC	CASSLAGTGHAYTF
.	few	14	TRBV5-1	TRBJ2-7	TGCGCCAGCAGACCGAACCGGGGAACCTACGAGCAGTACTTC	CASRPNRGTYEQYF
TRBD1	few	15	TRBV7-2	TRBJ2-7	TGTGCCAGCAGCTTAGAGGCAGGGGGCTACTACGAGCAGTACTTC	CASSLEAGGYYEQYF
.	.	15	TRBV28	TRBJ2-5	TGTGCCAGCAGAGTTGGCAGGGGTTTGACGGAGACCCAGTACTTC	CASRVGRGLTETQYF